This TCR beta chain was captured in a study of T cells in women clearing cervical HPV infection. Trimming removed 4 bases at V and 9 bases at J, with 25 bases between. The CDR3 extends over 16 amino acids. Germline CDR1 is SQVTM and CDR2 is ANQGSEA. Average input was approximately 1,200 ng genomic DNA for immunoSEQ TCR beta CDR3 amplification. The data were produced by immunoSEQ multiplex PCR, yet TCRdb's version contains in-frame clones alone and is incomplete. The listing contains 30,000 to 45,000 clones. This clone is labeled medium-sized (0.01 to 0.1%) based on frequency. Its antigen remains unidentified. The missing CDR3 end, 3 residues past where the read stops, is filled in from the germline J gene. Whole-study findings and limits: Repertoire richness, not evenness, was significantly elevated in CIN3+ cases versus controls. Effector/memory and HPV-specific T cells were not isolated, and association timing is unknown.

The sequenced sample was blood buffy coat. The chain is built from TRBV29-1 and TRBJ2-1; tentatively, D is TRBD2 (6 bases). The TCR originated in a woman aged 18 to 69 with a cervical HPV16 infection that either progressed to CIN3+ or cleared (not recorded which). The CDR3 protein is CSVGSARDFYSSEQFF. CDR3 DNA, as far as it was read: TGCAGCGTTGGCTCGGCGCGGGATTTCTATAGTAGTGAG.